The 18 T cell receptor beta chains below come from one sample, sequenced in a study of blood T cells in healthy people across ages. PCR was performed a second time for roughly 7 to 12 cycles using a sample-barcoded 5' primer and a J-beta primer mix. TCRdb used MiXCR to reprocess the 5' RACE reads, holding one entry per CDR3 protein. The data contain about 590,000 distinct CDR3 sequences, about 30% of them seen just once; the ten biggest clones take up 15% to 19%. Sequencing was carried out using blood. These receptors all come from a woman older than 75 in good health.

The table lists this clonotype with many counts. The chain links TRBV10-3 to TRBJ2-3, with unresolved D. The CDR3 extends over 16 amino acids. Germline values: CDR1 ENHRY, CDR2 SYGVKD. The V gene lost 0 bases and the J gene lost 6 bases, with 16 bases spanning the gap. In nucleotides, the CDR3 is TGTGCCATCAGTGAGTCGGGCCCCCCACTTTCGGATACGCAGTATTTT. This gives the protein CAISESGPPLSDTQYF.

CDR3 protein: CSAPHTGLAGRTQYF. As DNA, the CDR3 is TGCAGTGCCCCCCATACCGGACTAGCGGGCCGGACCCAGTACTTC. The chain employs TRBV20-1 and TRBJ2-5; 11 positions agree with TRBD2. CDR1 DFQATT and CDR2 SNEGSKA come from the germline V gene (reference sequence). The CDR3 loop spans 15 amino acids. The ends lost 6 bases at V and 7 bases at J; junction bases unmatched: 13.

This clonotype was observed at least ten times. The chain carries TRBV11-1 and TRBJ2-7, with 12 bases identical to TRBD2. This CDR3 has 16 amino acids. Per the germline V gene, CDR1 is SGHAT and CDR2 is FQDESV (reference sequence). Trimming took 5 bases from V and 6 from J; bases not matched to a gene: 11. The CDR3 DNA reads as TGTGCCAGCAGCAGCGGACTAGCGGGGTCAACGAGCGAGCAGTACTTC. It specifies CASSSGLAGSTSEQYF.

This clonotype has a count of ten or more. The genes are TRBV27 and TRBJ2-4, with a weak D call TRBD2 (6 bases). The germline V gene encodes CDR1 MNHEY and CDR2 SMNVEV (reference sequence). CDR3 length equals 16 residues. Trimming cost V 4 bases and J 2 bases, with 15 bases left between them. The CDR3 sequence: CASSSARGRTKNIQYF. The CDR3 DNA follows: TGTGCCAGCAGTTCCGCGCGGGGCCGAACCAAAAACATTCAGTACTTC.

This clonotype was counted only a few times. This rearrangement joins TRBV20-1 to TRBJ1-1; 10 nucleotides agree with TRBD1. The V segment lost 0 bases and the J segment 1 base; nucleotides outside the gene matches: 8. Germline assignment: CDR1 DFQATT and CDR2 SNEGSKA (reference sequence). The CDR3 loop spans 17 amino acids. CDR3 nucleotide sequence: TGCAGTGCTAGAGATTGGGGGACAGGGGTAGGGAACACTGAAGCTTTCTTT. Translating it yields CSARDWGTGVGNTEAFF.

This clonotype has a count of ten or more. One junction end disagrees with the germline gene, perhaps due to a read error. The chain couples TRBV29-1 to TRBJ2-5, with a possible D match to TRBD1 (6 bases). Germline CDR1 is SQVTM and CDR2 is ANQGSEA. This CDR3 contains 12 residues. CDR3 in DNA: TGCAGCGTTGACACAGGGCAAGGGACCCAGTACTTC. Its translation: CSVDTGQGTQYF. Drawing the rest from reference TRBV29-1 and TRBJ2-5, the complete variable domain is SAVISQKPSRDICQRGTSLTIQCQVDSQVTMMFWYRQQPGQSLTLIATANQGSEATYESGFVIDKFPISRPNLTFSTLTVSNMSPEDSSIYLCSVDTGQGTQYFGPGTRLLVL.

This rearrangement joins TRBV9 to TRBJ2-7, with 8 bases aligning to TRBD2. V shed 0 bases, J shed 7 bases, and the junction held 6 bases outside the gene matches. This CDR3 is built from 14 residues. Germline loops: CDR1 SGDLS, CDR2 YYNGEE. The CDR3 reads CASSVAGGPSEQYF. The CDR3 DNA follows: TGTGCCAGCAGCGTAGCGGGGGGGCCGAGTGAGCAGTACTTC.

The chain is built from TRBV19 and TRBJ2-7; no clear D gene. The ends were cut back, 4 bases at V and 1 base at J, with 8 bases in the middle. The CDR3 runs 13 residues. Germline V gives CDR1 LNHDA, CDR2 SQIVND (reference sequence). Here the CDR3 DNA reads TGTGCCAGTAGTAAGACCTCTTCCTACGAGCAGTACTTC. This codes for CASSKTSSYEQYF.

This clonotype was seen at least ten times. V gene TRBV7-2 combines with J gene TRBJ1-2; maybe TRBD1 (5 bases). The CDR3 sequence is 17 residues long. Germline-derived CDR1 and CDR2 are SGHTA and FQGNSA. Trimming removed 0 bases from V and 6 bases from J, with 20 bases in between. The chain's CDR3 is CASSLAIWGANLHGYTF. The CDR3 region has the DNA TGTGCCAGCAGCTTAGCAATATGGGGCGCTAATCTCCATGGCTACACCTTC.

Note on this clonotype: This CDR3 fails to terminate in the conserved phenylalanine or tryptophan, so it likely reflects a read error. The genes are TRBV20-1 and TRBJ1-2; D is perhaps TRBD1 (5 bases). This CDR3 region has 14 residues. The germline V gene has CDR1 DFQATT and CDR2 SNEGSKA (reference sequence). The V gene lost 4 bases and the J gene lost 6 bases, with 18 bases spanning the gap. CDR3 nucleotide sequence: TGCAGTGCTAAAAAGCCAGGGTCGGCCGATGGCTACACCTCC. It is translated as CSAKKPGSADGYTS.

This clonotype has a count of ten or more. This rearrangement joins TRBV20-1 to TRBJ2-1; D remains ambiguous. This CDR3 has 12 residues. Trimming removed 4 bases at V and 6 bases at J, with 10 bases between. CDR1 and CDR2 (germline): DFQATT, SNEGSKA (reference sequence). Here the CDR3 reads CSATVGPNEQFF. The DNA of the CDR3 is TGCAGTGCTACCGTCGGTCCCAATGAGCAGTTCTTC.

With respect to this clonotype: A clone one base away is much larger, so this may be a read error. The rearrangement joins TRBV2 to TRBJ2-6; 9 nucleotides line up with TRBD1. From germline, CDR1 is SNHLY and CDR2 FYNNEI. The CDR3 is 15 residues long. The CDR3 DNA reads TGTGCCAGCAGTAACAGGGGGCTCGGGGCCGACGTCCTGACTTTC. Protein sequence: CASSNRGLGADVLTF.

This clonotype was counted at least ten times. The chain couples TRBV20-1 to TRBJ2-5; 12 nucleotides agree with TRBD2. Germline V gene lookup returns CDR1 DFQATT and CDR2 SNEGSKA (reference sequence). Trimming at V came to 6 bases and at J to 2 bases, leaving 13 bases not matched to a gene. The length of the CDR3 is 17 residues. CDR3 nucleotide sequence: TGCAGTGCCCCAACCGGGGCTAGCGGGGGGGTGCAAGAGACCCAGTACTTC. Translation: CSAPTGASGGVQETQYF.

The chain links TRBV6-1 to TRBJ2-4, with D uncertain. Germline assignment: CDR1 MNHNS and CDR2 SASEGT. The length of the CDR3 is 12 residues. Trimming shortened V by 1 base and J by 15 bases, and 13 bases separated the two germline ends. The CDR3, as DNA: TGTGCCAGCAGTGAAGGAGGCACGGCCCCGTACTTC. This sequence encodes CASSEGGTAPYF.

In its sample, this clonotype was seen many times. V is TRBV7-2 and J is TRBJ2-5; 8 positions agree with TRBD1. The CDR3 consists of 15 residues. V shed 2 bases and J 5 bases; nucleotides not matched to a gene: 7. Germline lookup yields CDR1 SGHTA and CDR2 FQGNSA. CDR3 residues: CASSLTGQGIETQYF. CDR3 sequence (DNA): TGTGCCAGCAGCTTAACTGGACAGGGAATCGAGACCCAGTACTTC. Full variable domain (remainder filled in from reference TRBV7-2 and TRBJ2-5): GAGVSQSPSNKVTEKGKDVELRCDPISGHTALYWYRQSLGQGLEFLIYFQGNSAPDKSGLPSDRFSAERTGGSVSTLTIQRTQQEDSAVYLCASSLTGQGIETQYFGPGTRLLVL.

The sample holds a few counts of this clonotype. The chain carries TRBV7-9 and TRBJ1-5, with no clear D. V was pared by 2 bases and J by 3 bases, with 8 bases between. The CDR3 contains 14 residues. Germline lookup yields CDR1 SEHNR and CDR2 FQNEAQ (reference sequence). Here the CDR3 reads CASSLIGPNQPQHF. For the CDR3, the DNA is TGTGCCAGCAGCTTAATAGGGCCCAATCAGCCCCAGCATTTT.

This clonotype was found many times. V and J are TRBV7-6 and TRBJ2-3, with 9 bases matching TRBD2. Losses at the gene ends were 1 base for V and 2 bases for J; bases not matched to a gene: 7. The CDR3 has 17 amino acids. Germline CDR1 reads SGHVS; CDR2 reads FNYEAQ. Here the CDR3 reads CASSLDWRGGPTDTQYF. CDR3 DNA: TGTGCCAGCAGCTTAGACTGGCGGGGGGGCCCCACAGATACGCAGTATTTT.

V and J are TRBV7-2 and TRBJ1-5, with a tentative D call TRBD1 (5 bases). Per germline, CDR1 SGHTA and CDR2 FQGNSA. Trimming pared 5 bases from V and 2 bases from J, leaving 25 bases between. This CDR3 spans 19 amino acids. The CDR3 is CASSQAWTGGASRNQPQHF. CDR3 in DNA: TGTGCCAGCAGCCAGGCCTGGACTGGGGGTGCTTCTCGCAATCAGCCCCAGCATTTT. Supplemented by reference TRBV7-2 and TRBJ1-5, the full variable domain reads GAGVSQSPSNKVTEKGKDVELRCDPISGHTALYWYRQSLGQGLEFLIYFQGNSAPDKSGLPSDRFSAERTGGSVSTLTIQRTQQEDSAVYLCASSQAWTGGASRNQPQHFGDGTRLSIL.